These T cell receptor beta chains were read from a single sample in a study of blood T cell repertoires in COVID-19. Repertoires were generated with immunoSEQ multiplex PCR, while TCRdb's copy carries only in-frame clones and drops some. The sample has about 120,000 clones, more than 75% seen once; the top ten hold about 3.5%. Material: peripheral blood. All receptors derive from a woman aged 45-65 years with acute or convalescent COVID-19. Each CDR3 is given with its conserved first and last residue. Each record gives: V gene, clone size, J gene, D gene, CDR3 DNA, CDR3 protein. A D gene is named only where the DNA matches it firmly. Only part of the rows carry a size: once, few, many, or a class if the clone is expanded.

TRBV19	.	TRBJ1-4	TRBD1	TGTGCCAGTTCAACAGGGGGTCGGACTAATGAAAAACTGTTTTTT	CASSTGGRTNEKLFF
TRBV12-3/TRBV12-4	.	TRBJ2-7	.	TGTGCCAGCAGCCCGGGTGGAAACGAGCAGTACTTC	CASSPGGNEQYF
TRBV27	.	TRBJ2-3	TRBD2	TGTGCCAGCGGCACGGCGGGAGGGCGGGGCACAGATACGCAGTATTTT	CASGTAGGRGTDTQYF
TRBV3-1/TRBV3-2	once	TRBJ2-7	TRBD2	TGTGCCAGCAGCCCAACTGGGGCTAGCGGGAGAGTTGGCGAGCAGTACTTC	CASSPTGASGRVGEQYF
TRBV7-9	once	TRBJ2-7	TRBD2	TGTGCCAGCAGCCAAGCTAGCGGGAGATTGGAAGGCGAGCAGTACTTC	CASSQASGRLEGEQYF
TRBV6-2/TRBV6-3	.	TRBJ1-1	TRBD1	TGTGCCAGCAGTTACAGCCCCCCCCTTGACAGGGGCACTGAAGCTTTCTTT	CASSYSPPLDRGTEAFF
TRBV7-9	.	TRBJ2-7	.	TGTGCCAGCAGCTCCCGTCTGGAGAACGAGCAGTACTTC	CASSSRLENEQYF
TRBV19	once	TRBJ1-1	.	TGTGCCAGTAGCACTCAGGGAGGTATGGACACTGAAGCTTTCTTT	CASSTQGGMDTEAFF
TRBV11-1	.	TRBJ1-1	TRBD1	TGTGCCAGCAGCTCGCGGAACAGGGGGGGTGGAGCTTTCTTT	CASSSRNRGGGAFF
TRBV27	.	TRBJ1-2	.	TGTGCCAGCAGTTCTCCAGGGCGTTCCGACTATGGCTACACCTTC	CASSSPGRSDYGYTF
TRBV19	few	TRBJ2-5	.	TGTGCCAGTAGTCCAGGGCGCGACGGCGTTGAGACCCAGTACTTC	CASSPGRDGVETQYF
TRBV5-6	.	TRBJ1-1	TRBD1	TGTGCCAGCAATATGGGGACAGTAAACACTGAAGCTTTCTTT	CASNMGTVNTEAFF
TRBV7-9	few	TRBJ2-1	TRBD2	TGTGCCAGCAGCCTAGCGGGAGCCGGCTACAATGAGCAGTTCTTC	CASSLAGAGYNEQFF
TRBV7-2	.	TRBJ1-4	.	TGTGCCAGCAGCTTATATCCCCCCCGGGAAAAACTGTTTTTT	CASSLYPPREKLFF
TRBV9	.	TRBJ2-7	.	TGTGCCAGCAGCCCCCGCGGGGTCCGCTACGAGCAGTACTTC	CASSPRGVRYEQYF
TRBV19	.	TRBJ2-2	.	TGTGCCAGTAGTCAGGTGTCAGAAGGCTCGAACACCGGGGAGCTGTTTTTT	CASSQVSEGSNTGELFF
TRBV19	.	TRBJ1-5	TRBD1	TGTGCCAGTAGTACCATCTCGACAGGGGGCCCGAGGGGTGTACAGCCCCAGCATTTT	CASSTISTGGPRGVQPQHF
TRBV19	.	TRBJ1-5	TRBD1	TGTGCCAGTAACCAGGGGGGAACTAGCAATCAGCCCCAGCATTTT	CASNQGGTSNQPQHF
TRBV27	.	TRBJ2-2	.	TGTGCCAGCAGGAGGGATATACAGACCGGGGAGCTGTTTTTT	CASRRDIQTGELFF
TRBV19	.	TRBJ1-1	TRBD1	TGTGCCAGTAGTACCTCCGGGACAGGTTACACTGAAGCTTTCTTT	CASSTSGTGYTEAFF
TRBV3-1/TRBV3-2	.	TRBJ2-7	TRBD2	TGTGCCAGCAGCCAAGTAGCGGGGACCTACGAGCAGTACTTC	CASSQVAGTYEQYF
TRBV18	few	TRBJ1-5	TRBD1	TGTGCCAGCTCACCAGACAGGGATCAGCCCCAGCATTTT	CASSPDRDQPQHF
TRBV5-1	.	TRBJ2-3	.	TGCGCCAGCAGCTTGGGGGCCCCCACAGATACGCAGTATTTT	CASSLGAPTDTQYF
TRBV18	.	TRBJ2-2	.	TGTGCCAGCTCACCATATGGGCTGCCTGGGACCGGGGAGCTGTTTTTT	CASSPYGLPGTGELFF
TRBV6-1	.	TRBJ2-7	TRBD2	TGTGCCAGCAGTGAAAACACTAGCGGGAACCACGAGCAGTACTTC	CASSENTSGNHEQYF
TRBV28	.	TRBJ2-5	TRBD2	TGTGCCAGCAACTCGGGGGGGACTATCTCGGAGACCCAGTACTTC	CASNSGGTISETQYF
TRBV9	.	TRBJ2-3	TRBD2	TGTGCCAGCAGCGTAGAGAACGGGAGGGGGGATACGCAGTATTTT	CASSVENGRGDTQYF
TRBV19	.	TRBJ2-5	TRBD1	TGTGCCAGTGCGCAGGGGGTGGTCCGACACCAAGAGACCCAGTACTTC	CASAQGVVRHQETQYF
TRBV6-4	.	TRBJ2-6	.	TGTGCCAGCAGTGCGGAAAGGGGGAGCTCTGGGGCCAACGTCCTGACTTTC	CASSAERGSSGANVLTF
TRBV6-5	.	TRBJ1-1	TRBD1	TGTGCCAGCAGCCGAAGGGGACAGATGAACACTGAAGCTTTCTTT	CASSRRGQMNTEAFF
TRBV6-2/TRBV6-3	.	TRBJ2-1	TRBD2	TGTGCCAGCAGTGCACGACTAGCGGGAGGGTTCATCTATGAGCAGTTCTTC	CASSARLAGGFIYEQFF
TRBV18	.	TRBJ2-3	TRBD2	TGTGCCAGCTCACCGACCTGGGACCTGGGACTAACAGACACAGATACGCAGTATTTT	CASSPTWDLGLTDTDTQYF
TRBV5-8	.	TRBJ2-5	.	TGTGCCAGCAGCTTGCAGGGGCTGGAGACCCAGTACTTC	CASSLQGLETQYF
TRBV7-9	.	TRBJ2-3	TRBD2	TGTGCCAGCAGCTTGGGAGGGGCCAACCCAACAGATACGCAGTATTTT	CASSLGGANPTDTQYF
TRBV5-4	.	TRBJ2-5	.	TGTGCCAGCAGCTTGGCGACTAGAGAGACCCAGTACTTC	CASSLATRETQYF
TRBV6-1	.	TRBJ2-1	TRBD2	TGTGCCAGCAGTGCCGGGACTAGCGGGAGTCTCCATGAGCAGTTCTTC	CASSAGTSGSLHEQFF
TRBV27	.	TRBJ2-7	.	TGTGCCAGCAGTTTAAGGGCACGGCAGGGGGGGCAGTACTTC	CASSLRARQGGQYF
TRBV2	.	TRBJ2-2	TRBD1	TGTGCCAGCAGTTCCCCCGACAGGGGAGGCGGGGAGCTGTTTTTT	CASSSPDRGGGELFF
TRBV4-2	.	TRBJ2-3	TRBD2	TGTGCCAGCAGCCCCACCGGGACTAGCGGGACAGATACGCAGTATTTT	CASSPTGTSGTDTQYF
TRBV5-1	.	TRBJ1-2	.	TGCGCCAGCAGCTTGTTGAGTGGCTATGGCTACACCTTC	CASSLLSGYGYTF